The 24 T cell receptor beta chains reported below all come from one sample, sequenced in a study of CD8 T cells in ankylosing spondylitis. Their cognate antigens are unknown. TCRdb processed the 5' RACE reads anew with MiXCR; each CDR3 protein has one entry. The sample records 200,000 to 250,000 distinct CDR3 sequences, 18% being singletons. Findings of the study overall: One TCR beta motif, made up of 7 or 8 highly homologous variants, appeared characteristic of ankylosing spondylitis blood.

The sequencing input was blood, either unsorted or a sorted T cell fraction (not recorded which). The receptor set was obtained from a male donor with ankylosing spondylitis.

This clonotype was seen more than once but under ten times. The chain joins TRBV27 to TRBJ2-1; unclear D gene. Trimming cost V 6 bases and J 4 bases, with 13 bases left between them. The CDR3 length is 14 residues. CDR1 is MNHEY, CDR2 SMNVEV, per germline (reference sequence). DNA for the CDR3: TGTGCCAGCAGCGAAGGTGGCAAGTACAATGAGCAGTTCTTC. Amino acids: CASSEGGKYNEQFF.

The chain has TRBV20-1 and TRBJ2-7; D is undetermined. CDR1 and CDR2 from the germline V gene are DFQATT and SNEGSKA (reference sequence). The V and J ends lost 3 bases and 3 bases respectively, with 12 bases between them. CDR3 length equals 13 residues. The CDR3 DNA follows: TGCAGTGCTAGTGGGCTACTCGACTACGAGCAGTACTTC. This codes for CSASGLLDYEQYF.

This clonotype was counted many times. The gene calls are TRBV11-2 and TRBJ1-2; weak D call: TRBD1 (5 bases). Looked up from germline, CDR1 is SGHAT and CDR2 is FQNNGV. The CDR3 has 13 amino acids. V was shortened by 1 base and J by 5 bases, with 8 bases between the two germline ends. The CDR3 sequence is CASSLGQFYGYTF. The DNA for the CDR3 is TGTGCCAGCAGCTTAGGACAGTTTTATGGCTACACCTTC.

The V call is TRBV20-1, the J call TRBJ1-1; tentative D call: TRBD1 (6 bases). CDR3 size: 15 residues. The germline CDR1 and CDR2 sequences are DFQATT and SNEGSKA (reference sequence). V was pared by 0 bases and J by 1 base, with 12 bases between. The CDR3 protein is CSARDRWTENTEAFF. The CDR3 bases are TGCAGTGCTAGAGATCGTTGGACAGAGAACACTGAAGCTTTCTTT.

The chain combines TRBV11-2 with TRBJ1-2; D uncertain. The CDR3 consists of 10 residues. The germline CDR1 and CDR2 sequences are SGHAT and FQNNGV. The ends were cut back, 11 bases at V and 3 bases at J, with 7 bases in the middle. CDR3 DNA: TGTGCCGACGCGTACTATGGCTACACCTTC. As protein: CADAYYGYTF.

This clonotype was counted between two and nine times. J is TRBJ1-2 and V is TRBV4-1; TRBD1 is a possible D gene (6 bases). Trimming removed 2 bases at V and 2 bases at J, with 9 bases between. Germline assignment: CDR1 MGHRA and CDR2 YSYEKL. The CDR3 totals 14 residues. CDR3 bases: TGCGCCAGCAGCCAAACGACAGGAAACTATGGCTACACCTTC. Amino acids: CASSQTTGNYGYTF.

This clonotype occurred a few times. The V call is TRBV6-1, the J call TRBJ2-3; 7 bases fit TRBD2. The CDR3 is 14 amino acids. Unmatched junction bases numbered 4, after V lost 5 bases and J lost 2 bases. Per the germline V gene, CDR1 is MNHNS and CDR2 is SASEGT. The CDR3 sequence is CASSRAGITDTQYF. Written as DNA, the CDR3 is TGTGCCAGCAGTCGAGCGGGAATCACAGATACGCAGTATTTT.

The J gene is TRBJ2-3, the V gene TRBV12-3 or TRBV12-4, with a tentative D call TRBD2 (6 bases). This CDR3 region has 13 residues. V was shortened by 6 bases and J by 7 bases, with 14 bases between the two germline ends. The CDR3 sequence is CASSPGDGNTQYF. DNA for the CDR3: TGTGCCAGCAGCCCGGGGGACGGAAATACGCAGTATTTT.

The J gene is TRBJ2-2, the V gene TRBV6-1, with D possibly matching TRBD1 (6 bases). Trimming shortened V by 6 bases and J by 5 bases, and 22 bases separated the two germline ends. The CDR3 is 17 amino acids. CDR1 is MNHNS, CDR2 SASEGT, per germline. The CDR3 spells CASSPTRDTLGTGELFF. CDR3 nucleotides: TGTGCCAGCAGCCCCACCCGGGACACCTTGGGGACCGGGGAGCTGTTTTTT.

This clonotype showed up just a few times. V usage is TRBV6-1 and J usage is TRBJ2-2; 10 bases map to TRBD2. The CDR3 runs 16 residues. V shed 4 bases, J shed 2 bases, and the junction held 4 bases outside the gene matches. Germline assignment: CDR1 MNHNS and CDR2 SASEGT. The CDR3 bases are TGTGCCAGCAGTGCACTAGCGGGGTACAACACCGGGGAGCTGTTTTTT. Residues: CASSALAGYNTGELFF.

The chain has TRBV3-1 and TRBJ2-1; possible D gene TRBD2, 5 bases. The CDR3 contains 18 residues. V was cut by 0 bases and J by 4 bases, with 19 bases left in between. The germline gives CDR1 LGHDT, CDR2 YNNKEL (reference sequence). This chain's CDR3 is CASSQDPLRAGLYNEQFF. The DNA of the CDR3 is TGTGCCAGCAGCCAAGATCCGCTAAGGGCGGGTCTTTACAATGAGCAGTTCTTC.

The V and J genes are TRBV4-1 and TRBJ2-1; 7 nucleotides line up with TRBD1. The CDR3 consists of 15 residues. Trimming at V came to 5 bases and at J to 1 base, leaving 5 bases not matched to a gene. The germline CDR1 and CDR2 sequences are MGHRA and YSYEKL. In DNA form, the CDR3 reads TGCGCCAGCAGCAAGGGGGCGGAGTCCTACAATGAGCAGTTCTTC. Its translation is CASSKGAESYNEQFF.

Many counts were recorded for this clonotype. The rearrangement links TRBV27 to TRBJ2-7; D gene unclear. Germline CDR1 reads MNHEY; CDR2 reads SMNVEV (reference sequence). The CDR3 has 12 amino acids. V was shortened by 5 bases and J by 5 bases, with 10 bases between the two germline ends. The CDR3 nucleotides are TGTGCCAGCAGTCAGTTCGGTAACGAGCAGTACTTC. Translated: CASSQFGNEQYF.

This CDR3 is CASSLAGGHNSYEQYF. The CDR3 nucleotides are TGTGCCAGCAGTTTAGCTGGGGGACACAATAGCTACGAGCAGTACTTC. The chain joins TRBV12-3 or TRBV12-4 to TRBJ2-7; maybe TRBD1 (6 bases). This CDR3 has 16 residues. Trimming removed 0 bases at V and 3 bases at J, with 15 bases between.

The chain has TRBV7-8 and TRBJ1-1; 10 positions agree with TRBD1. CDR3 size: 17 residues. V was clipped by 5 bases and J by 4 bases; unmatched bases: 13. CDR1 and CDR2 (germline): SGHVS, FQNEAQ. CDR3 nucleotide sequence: TGTGCCAGCAGCCCTACCGGGACAGGGGCTCTCGGCACTGAAGCTTTCTTT. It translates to CASSPTGTGALGTEAFF. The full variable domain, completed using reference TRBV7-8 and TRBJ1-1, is GAGVSQSPRYKVAKRGQDVALRCDPISGHVSLFWYQQALGQGPEFLTYFQNEAQLDKSGLPSDRFFAERPEGSVSTLKIQRTQQEDSAVYLCASSPTGTGALGTEAFFGQGTRLTVV.

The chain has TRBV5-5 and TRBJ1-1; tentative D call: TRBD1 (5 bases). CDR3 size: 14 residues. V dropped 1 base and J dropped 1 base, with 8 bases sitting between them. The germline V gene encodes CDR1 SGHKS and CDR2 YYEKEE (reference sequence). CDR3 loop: CASSLITGNTEAFF. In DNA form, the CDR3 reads TGTGCCAGCAGCTTGATAACAGGGAACACTGAAGCTTTCTTT.

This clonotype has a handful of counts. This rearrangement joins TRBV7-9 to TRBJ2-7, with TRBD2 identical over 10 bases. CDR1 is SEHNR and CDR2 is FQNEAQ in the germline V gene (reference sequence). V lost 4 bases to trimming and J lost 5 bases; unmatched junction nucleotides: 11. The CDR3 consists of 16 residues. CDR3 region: CASSSPGLADSHEQYF. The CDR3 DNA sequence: TGTGCCAGCAGCTCACCCGGACTAGCGGATTCCCACGAGCAGTACTTC.

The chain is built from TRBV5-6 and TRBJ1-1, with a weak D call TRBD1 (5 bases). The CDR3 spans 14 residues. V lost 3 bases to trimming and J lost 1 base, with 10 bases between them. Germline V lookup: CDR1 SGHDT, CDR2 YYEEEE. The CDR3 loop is CASSYRTGNTEAFF. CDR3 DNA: TGTGCCAGCAGCTACAGGACGGGGAACACTGAAGCTTTCTTT.

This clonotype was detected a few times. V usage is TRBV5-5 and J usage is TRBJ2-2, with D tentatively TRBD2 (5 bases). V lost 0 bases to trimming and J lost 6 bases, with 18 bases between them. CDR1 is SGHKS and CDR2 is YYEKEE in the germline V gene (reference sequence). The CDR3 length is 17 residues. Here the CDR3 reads CASSLDREIVFPGELFF. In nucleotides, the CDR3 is TGTGCCAGCAGCTTGGATAGGGAGATAGTCTTCCCCGGGGAGCTGTTTTTT. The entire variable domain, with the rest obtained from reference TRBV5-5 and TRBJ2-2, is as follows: DAGVTQSPTHLIKTRGQQVTLRCSPISGHKSVSWYQQVLGQGPQFIFQYYEKEERGRGNFPDRFSARQFPNYSSELNVNALLLGDSALYLCASSLDREIVFPGELFFGEGSRLTVL.

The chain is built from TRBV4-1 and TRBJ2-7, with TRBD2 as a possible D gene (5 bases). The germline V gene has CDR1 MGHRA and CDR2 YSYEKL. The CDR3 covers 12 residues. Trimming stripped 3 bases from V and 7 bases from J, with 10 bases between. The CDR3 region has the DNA TGCGCCAGCAGCCATATAACGGGGGAGCAGTACTTC. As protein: CASSHITGEQYF.

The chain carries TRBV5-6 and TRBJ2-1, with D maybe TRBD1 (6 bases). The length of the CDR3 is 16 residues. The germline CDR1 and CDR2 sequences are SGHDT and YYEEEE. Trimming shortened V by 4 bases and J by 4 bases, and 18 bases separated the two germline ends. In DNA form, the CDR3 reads TGTGCCAGCAGCCTAGACGGGGACATGGGTTACAATGAGCAGTTCTTC. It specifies CASSLDGDMGYNEQFF.

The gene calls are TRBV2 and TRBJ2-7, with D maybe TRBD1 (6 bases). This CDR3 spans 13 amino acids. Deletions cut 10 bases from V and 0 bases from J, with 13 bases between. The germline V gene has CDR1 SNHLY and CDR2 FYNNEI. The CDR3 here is CATTPGASYEQYF. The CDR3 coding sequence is TGTGCCACCACTCCAGGGGCCTCCTACGAGCAGTACTTC.

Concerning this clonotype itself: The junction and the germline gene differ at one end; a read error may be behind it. CDR3 amino acids: CASSPGTGEGNEQFF. The CDR3 bases are TGTGCTAGCAGTCCCGGGACAGGAGAGGGCAATGAGCAGTTCTTC. The V call is TRBV7-7, the J call TRBJ2-1, with 8 bases matching TRBD1. Looked up from germline, CDR1 is SSHAT and CDR2 is FNYEAQ (reference sequence). The CDR3 spans 15 residues.

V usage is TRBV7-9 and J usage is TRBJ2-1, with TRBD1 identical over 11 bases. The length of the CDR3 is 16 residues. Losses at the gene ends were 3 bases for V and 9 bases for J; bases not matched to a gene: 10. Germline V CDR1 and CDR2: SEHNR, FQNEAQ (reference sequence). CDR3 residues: CASSFRPVDRGPEQFF. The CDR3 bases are TGTGCCAGCAGCTTCCGCCCGGTGGACAGGGGGCCTGAGCAGTTCTTC. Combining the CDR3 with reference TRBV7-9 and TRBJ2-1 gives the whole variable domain DTGVSQNPRHKITKRGQNVTFRCDPISEHNRLYWYRQTLGQGPEFLTYFQNEAQLEKSRLLSDRFSAERPKGSFSTLEIQRTEQGDSAMYLCASSFRPVDRGPEQFFGPGTRLTVL.